The 14 T cell receptor beta chains given below trace back to one sample, sequenced in a study of T cell clonotyping in hematopoietic cell transplantation. Time point described: recipient sample about 28 days before transplant, after cytoreduction. This table comes from immunoSEQ multiplex PCR, and its TCRdb copy is limited to in-frame clones, with some not included. The repertoire holds over 45,000 clones, around 84% seen once, with just under 6% in the top ten. Sequencing used peripheral blood mononuclear cells, obtained before stem cell transplant. The receptors here all came from a man aged 60-69 years with biphenotypic leukemia. Some clones in this sample may be carry-over from other donors' samples.

This rearrangement joins TRBV6-5 to TRBJ2-2; maybe TRBD2 (6 bases). CDR1 and CDR2 (germline): MNHEY, SVGAGI. This CDR3 has 15 residues. V dropped 5 bases and J dropped 2 bases, with 12 bases sitting between them. CDR3 DNA: TGTGCCAGCAGTCAGCCCGGGACTAACACCGGGGAGCTGTTTTTT. Translated: CASSQPGTNTGELFF.

The gene calls are TRBV30 and TRBJ1-4, with unresolved D. CDR1 is GTSNPN, CDR2 SVGIG, per germline (reference sequence). The CDR3 loop spans 12 amino acids. V lost 4 bases to trimming and J lost 3 bases, with 6 bases between them. This CDR3 reads CAWKASNEKLFF. The DNA of the CDR3 is TGTGCCTGGAAGGCTTCTAATGAAAAACTGTTTTTT.

The chain has TRBV19 and TRBJ2-3, with D uncertain. Trimming removed 5 bases at V and 1 base at J, with 7 bases between. There are 13 residues in the CDR3. Germline-derived CDR1 and CDR2 are LNHDA and SQIVND (reference sequence). The CDR3, as DNA: TGTGCCAGTAGTCAACTACGCACAGATACGCAGTATTTT. Its protein product is CASSQLRTDTQYF.

The J gene is TRBJ1-1, the V gene TRBV7-8, with D hard to call. CDR1 and CDR2 (germline): SGHVS, FQNEAQ. The CDR3 sequence is 13 residues long. Trimming pared 5 bases from V and 5 bases from J, leaving 12 bases between. CDR3 amino acids: CASSPSSVTEAFF. The CDR3 DNA is TGTGCCAGCAGCCCCAGCTCCGTGACTGAAGCTTTCTTT. Combining the CDR3 with reference TRBV7-8 and TRBJ1-1 gives the whole variable domain GAGVSQSPRYKVAKRGQDVALRCDPISGHVSLFWYQQALGQGPEFLTYFQNEAQLDKSGLPSDRFFAERPEGSVSTLKIQRTQQEDSAVYLCASSPSSVTEAFFGQGTRLTVV.

This clone is a singleton in its sample. J is TRBJ1-2 and V is TRBV15, with 7 bases identical to TRBD1. This CDR3 is built from 15 residues. Germline V CDR1 and CDR2: LNHNV, YYDKDF (reference sequence). Trimming at V came to 2 bases and at J to 4 bases, leaving 7 bases not matched to a gene. The CDR3 DNA reads TGTGCCACCAGCAGAAGTGGGACAGTGAGCTATGGCTACACCTTC. The encoded protein is CATSRSGTVSYGYTF.

V is TRBV28 and J is TRBJ1-2; D is uncertain. The CDR3 runs 15 residues. Germline V gives CDR1 MDHEN, CDR2 SYDVKM. V lost 3 bases, J lost 8 bases, and 19 bases lay in between. The CDR3 here is CASSLYSVGVLGYTF. Written as DNA, the CDR3 is TGTGCCAGCAGTTTGTACAGTGTCGGGGTGCTAGGCTACACCTTC.

The CDR3 DNA follows: TGTGCCAGCAGTTGGGGGCCTTATGGCTACACCTTC. It codes for CASSWGPYGYTF. The genes are TRBV9 and TRBJ1-2; D might be TRBD1 (6 bases). In germline, CDR1 is SGDLS, CDR2 YYNGEE. This CDR3 region has 12 residues. V was cut by 5 bases and J by 5 bases, with 10 bases left in between.

This clone was counted once. This chain connects TRBV5-4 to TRBJ2-1, with TRBD2 identical over 9 bases. The CDR3 has 16 residues. After removal of 0 bases from V and 8 bases from J, the junction contained 9 bases not matched to a gene. Germline V gene data show CDR1 as SGHNT and CDR2 as YYREEE (reference sequence). This chain's CDR3 is CASSLELAGGGDEQFF. In DNA form, the CDR3 reads TGTGCCAGCAGCTTGGAACTAGCGGGTGGAGGGGATGAGCAGTTCTTC.

V usage is TRBV30 and J usage is TRBJ2-4; D is unclear. This CDR3 is built from 13 residues. Germline V gene lookup returns CDR1 GTSNPN and CDR2 SVGIG (reference sequence). The V gene lost 3 bases and the J gene lost 3 bases, with 9 bases spanning the gap. The CDR3 here is CAWRVRGKNIQYF. The CDR3, as DNA: TGTGCCTGGAGGGTGAGAGGCAAAAACATTCAGTACTTC.

The gene calls are TRBV6-1 and TRBJ2-1; D remains ambiguous. The V and J ends lost 8 bases and 0 bases respectively, with 8 bases between them. Germline-derived CDR1 and CDR2 are MNHNS and SASEGT. CDR3 length: 13 amino acids. CDR3 region: CASRPRSYNEQFF. The CDR3 coding sequence is TGTGCCAGCCGACCGCGCTCCTACAATGAGCAGTTCTTC.

This CDR3 reads CAWNRDSLDQPQHF. DNA of the CDR3: TGTGCCTGGAATAGGGACAGCCTTGATCAGCCCCAGCATTTT. The chain has TRBV30 and TRBJ1-5; 7 bases match TRBD1. J was trimmed by 5 bases and V by 4 bases; bases with no gene match: 8. This CDR3 has 14 residues. Germline V gene sequence: CDR1 GTSNPN, CDR2 SVGIG (reference sequence). Variable domain in full (rest from reference TRBV30 and TRBJ1-5): SQTIHQWPATLVQPVGSPLSLECTVEGTSNPNLYWYRQAAGRGLQLLFYSVGIGQISSEVPQNLSASRPQDRQFILSSKKLLLSDSGFYLCAWNRDSLDQPQHFGDGTRLSIL.

The chain employs TRBV5-1 and TRBJ1-4, with a tentative D call TRBD1 (6 bases). Deletions cut 4 bases from V and 16 bases from J, with 20 bases between. The CDR3 totals 13 residues. Germline V gene lookup returns CDR1 SGHRS and CDR2 YFSETQ. The CDR3 coding sequence is TGCGCCAGCAGCCTTTACTCAGGGGACTCGTCGTTTTTT. Translated, it gives CASSLYSGDSSFF.

About this clone: Additional DNA sequences in this sample encode the identical CDR3. This CDR3 reads CASSGESYEQYF. CDR3 nucleotides: TGTGCCAGCAGTGGTGAATCCTACGAGCAGTACTTC. The chain links TRBV2 to TRBJ2-7; no reliable D call. This CDR3 comprises 12 residues. Germline loops: CDR1 SNHLY, CDR2 FYNNEI. V was trimmed by 4 bases and J by 1 base, leaving 5 bases between them.

The rearrangement uses TRBV7-2 and TRBJ2-5; weak D call: TRBD2 (7 bases). Looked up from germline, CDR1 is SGHTA and CDR2 is FQGNSA. This CDR3 spans 15 amino acids. Trimming cost V 2 bases and J 7 bases, with 17 bases left between them. CDR3 in amino acids: CASSLTRGGWVTQYF. The CDR3 nucleotides are TGTGCCAGCAGCTTAACCAGGGGAGGGTGGGTGACCCAGTACTTC. The full variable domain, with the rest looked up from reference TRBV7-2 and TRBJ2-5, is GAGVSQSPSNKVTEKGKDVELRCDPISGHTALYWYRQSLGQGLEFLIYFQGNSAPDKSGLPSDRFSAERTGGSVSTLTIQRTQQEDSAVYLCASSLTRGGWVTQYFGPGTRLLVL.